Each of the 7 T cell receptor beta chains below was sequenced from the same sample in a study of shared clonotypes between healthy human individuals. Method: immunoSEQ multiplex PCR; TCRdb's copy keeps in-frame clones and lacks some. Among 500,000 to 700,000 clones listed, roughly 95% were seen once. CD45RO-negative cells were positively selected for CCR7, leaving out terminally differentiated effector memory CD45RA+ cells. The sequenced sample consisted of naive CD8+ T cells sorted from blood. Every receptor here comes from a woman in her thirties in good health.

For the CDR3, the DNA is TGTGCCAGCAGTCAACGGACAGGGCTGGAGACCCAGTACTTC. Amino acid sequence: CASSQRTGLETQYF. The rearrangement links TRBV28 to TRBJ2-5; TRBD1 matches 8 bases. Germline V lookup: CDR1 MDHEN, CDR2 SYDVKM. After removal of 5 bases from V and 5 bases from J, the junction contained 7 bases not matched to a gene. This CDR3 has 14 residues. Full variable domain (rest looked up from reference TRBV28 and TRBJ2-5): DVKVTQSSRYLVKRTGEKVFLECVQDMDHENMFWYRQDPGLGLRLIYFSYDVKMKEKGDIPEGYSVSREKKERFSLILESASTNQTSMYLCASSQRTGLETQYFGPGTRLLVL.

The chain links TRBV18 to TRBJ2-3; 11 bases align to TRBD2. The V gene end was trimmed by 4 bases and the J gene end by 4 bases; junction bases not matched to a gene: 4. The V gene's germline CDR1 is KGHSH and CDR2 LQKENI. The CDR3 spans 15 residues. The CDR3 here is CASSLLAGVADTQYF. The CDR3 bases are TGTGCCAGCTCACTACTAGCGGGAGTAGCAGATACGCAGTATTTT.

The gene calls are TRBV7-8 and TRBJ2-7, with D unclear. The CDR3 runs to 14 residues. V shed 1 base and J shed 1 base, with 8 bases lying between them. The germline V gene has CDR1 SGHVS and CDR2 FQNEAQ. CDR3 sequence reads: CASSLVSLSYEQYF. The CDR3 DNA reads TGTGCCAGCAGCTTAGTGTCTTTATCCTACGAGCAGTACTTC.

This chain links TRBV2 with TRBJ2-7, with 12 bases that match TRBD1. Germline V gene sequence: CDR1 SNHLY, CDR2 FYNNEI. V was pared by 3 bases and J by 5 bases, with 5 bases of the junction left unmatched. CDR3 length: 15 amino acids. The CDR3 coding sequence is TGTGCCAGCAGTGATGGGGACAGGGGGCTGAACGAGCAGTACTTC. It yields the protein CASSDGDRGLNEQYF.

To note about this clone: Different DNA sequences within this sample yield the same CDR3. The V and J genes are TRBV28 and TRBJ2-7; TRBD2 matches at 9 bases. This CDR3 spans 14 amino acids. Trimming took 3 bases from V and 2 from J; bases not matched to a gene: 2. Germline V gene sequence: CDR1 MDHEN, CDR2 SYDVKM. The DNA of the CDR3 is TGTGCCAGCAGTTTGCTAGCGGGGACCTACGAGCAGTACTTC. Its translation is CASSLLAGTYEQYF. Variable domain in full (rest from reference TRBV28 and TRBJ2-7): DVKVTQSSRYLVKRTGEKVFLECVQDMDHENMFWYRQDPGLGLRLIYFSYDVKMKEKGDIPEGYSVSREKKERFSLILESASTNQTSMYLCASSLLAGTYEQYFGPGTRLTVT.

The V gene is TRBV6-4, the J gene TRBJ1-1, with unresolved D. CDR3 length: 15 amino acids. V lost 7 bases to trimming and J lost 3 bases, with 18 bases between them. The V gene's germline CDR1 is MRHNA and CDR2 SNTAGT. The CDR3 here is CASTDLAPRDTEAFF. The DNA for the CDR3 is TGTGCCAGCACCGACCTCGCCCCCCGGGACACTGAAGCTTTCTTT.

V is TRBV7-9 and J is TRBJ2-2, with 8 bases that match TRBD2. The V gene end was trimmed by 5 bases and the J gene end by 6 bases; junction bases not matched to a gene: 20. CDR3 length: 19 residues. Per the germline V gene, CDR1 is SEHNR and CDR2 is FQNEAQ (reference sequence). CDR3 residues: CASSPGQLAGIAPAGELFF. The DNA for the CDR3 is TGTGCCAGCAGCCCCGGACAGTTAGCGGGAATAGCCCCGGCCGGGGAGCTGTTTTTT.